This T cell receptor (beta chain) was sequenced in a study of blood T cell repertoires in COVID-19. Study summary: Nucleic acid was either cDNA or gDNA, and it came from T cells, B-cell-depleted T cells, or PBMCs.

Generated by immunoSEQ multiplex PCR, the TCRdb table keeps only in-frame clones and is missing some. The table lists approximately 210,000 clones, more than 70% of them singletons, with roughly 4.3% in the top ten. With V trimmed by 6 bases and J by 12 bases, 12 bases remained unmatched. The CDR3 extends over 16 amino acids. Germline V gene sequence: CDR1 KGHSH, CDR2 LQKENI. This clonotype originated in a man aged 30 to 39 with acute COVID-19. Material for sequencing was PBMCs or T cells enriched from blood (not recorded which). This chain uses TRBV18 with TRBJ2-1; TRBD2 matches 15 bases. CDR3 region: CASSLGLAGGRSGQFF. The CDR3 bases are TGTGCCAGCTCCTTAGGACTAGCGGGGGGGCGGAGCGGGCAGTTCTTC.